The 20 T cell receptor beta chains given below trace back to one sample, sequenced in a study of T cell responses to AZD1222 COVID-19 vaccine. Assay: immunoSEQ multiplex PCR; the TCRdb copy retains only in-frame clones and omits some. The data show about 110,000 clones, about 85% seen once. Source: peripheral blood, taken on day 0 of AZD1222 vaccination. The receptor source for this set is an adult in good health.

The table lists this clone with a count of one. The sample carries other DNA sequences with the same CDR3. The J gene is TRBJ2-5, the V gene TRBV18; D gene unclear. Trimming cost V 2 bases and J 2 bases, with 9 bases left between them. The CDR3 runs to 14 residues. Germline CDR1 and CDR2: KGHSH and LQKENI. This chain's CDR3 is CASSPSHSQETQYF. The CDR3 region has the DNA TGTGCCAGCTCACCAAGCCACAGTCAAGAGACCCAGTACTTC.

The chain combines TRBV15 with TRBJ2-7, with 9 bases identical to TRBD1. There are 15 residues in the CDR3. CDR1 LNHNV and CDR2 YYDKDF come from the germline V gene (reference sequence). Germline trimming cut 1 base from V and 7 bases from J; bases unmatched to any gene: 8. CDR3 in amino acids: CATSRAGTGPNEQYF. The DNA of the CDR3 is TGTGCCACCAGCAGAGCCGGGACAGGGCCAAATGAGCAGTACTTC.

The chain combines TRBV9 with TRBJ2-2; perhaps TRBD1 as D (5 bases). Trimming removed 4 bases at V and 2 bases at J, with 12 bases between. Germline-derived CDR1 and CDR2 are SGDLS and YYNGEE. The CDR3 has 15 amino acids. The CDR3, as DNA: TGTGCCAGCAGCAGAAACAGGATAAACACCGGGGAGCTGTTTTTT. Protein product: CASSRNRINTGELFF.

This clone came up a few times. The chain combines TRBV7-9 with TRBJ1-1; D may be TRBD1 (5 bases). The CDR3 is 15 amino acids. Deletions cut 5 bases from V and 1 base from J, with 14 bases between. CDR1 and CDR2 (germline): SEHNR, FQNEAQ (reference sequence). The CDR3 protein is CASSPPGMRNTEAFF. The CDR3 DNA is TGTGCCAGCAGCCCCCCAGGGATGAGGAACACTGAAGCTTTCTTT.

This chain connects TRBV5-1 to TRBJ1-4, with TRBD1 as a possible D gene (6 bases). Trimming removed 8 bases at V and 6 bases at J, with 17 bases between. Germline values: CDR1 SGHRS, CDR2 YFSETQ. The CDR3 loop spans 14 amino acids. In DNA form, the CDR3 reads TGCGCCAGTCAACAGGGCCGGGGGGATGAAAAACTGTTTTTT. It specifies CASQQGRGDEKLFF.

The rearrangement joins TRBV5-1 to TRBJ2-3; 7 bases map to TRBD1. The CDR3 length is 14 residues. From germline, CDR1 is SGHRS and CDR2 YFSETQ. V shed 6 bases, J shed 1 base, and the junction held 5 bases outside the gene matches. In DNA form, the CDR3 reads TGCGCCAGCACCCCCGGACAGGGCACAGATACGCAGTATTTT. The encoded protein is CASTPGQGTDTQYF.

This clone was observed a single time. This chain uses TRBV5-6 with TRBJ2-7; 12 nucleotides agree with TRBD1. The trim removed 0 bases at V and 4 bases at J, leaving 5 bases unmatched. This CDR3 has 16 amino acids. Germline-derived CDR1 and CDR2 are SGHDT and YYEEEE. CDR3 protein: CASSLAPGQGAYEQYF. The DNA for the CDR3 is TGTGCCAGCAGCTTGGCCCCGGGACAGGGGGCGTACGAGCAGTACTTC.

This clone appeared a single time. The V and J genes are TRBV18 and TRBJ2-1; TRBD2 agrees at 8 bases. This CDR3 spans 16 amino acids. V shed 3 bases and J 4 bases; nucleotides not matched to a gene: 8. From germline, CDR1 is KGHSH and CDR2 LQKENI. The chain's CDR3 is CASSPPVAGQYNEQFF. In DNA, the CDR3 is TGTGCCAGCTCACCCCCAGTAGCGGGGCAATACAATGAGCAGTTCTTC.

The V gene is TRBV6-5, the J gene TRBJ1-5, with 10 bases matching TRBD1. With V trimmed by 6 bases and J by 4 bases, 6 bases remained unmatched. Germline V CDR1 and CDR2: MNHEY, SVGAGI. The CDR3 has 15 residues. The CDR3 protein is CASSRDRGRNQPQHF. The CDR3 nucleotides are TGTGCCAGCAGCCGGGACAGGGGACGGAATCAGCCCCAGCATTTT.

The rearrangement uses TRBV25-1 and TRBJ1-4; 8 bases align to TRBD1. Germline V gene sequence: CDR1 MGHDK, CDR2 SYGVNS. V lost 8 bases and J lost 5; bases outside the gene matches: 7. The CDR3 loop spans 14 amino acids. The chain's CDR3 is CASGGSGGNEKLFF. As DNA, the CDR3 is TGTGCCAGCGGGGGATCAGGGGGCAATGAAAAACTGTTTTTT.

The chain carries TRBV15 and TRBJ2-5, with D hard to call. Trimming took off 5 bases at V and 5 bases at J, with 9 bases between the two ends. CDR1 is LNHNV and CDR2 is YYDKDF in the germline V gene (reference sequence). This CDR3 spans 12 amino acids. The CDR3 reads CATSGQEETQYF. DNA for the CDR3: TGTGCCACCAGCGGCCAGGAGGAGACCCAGTACTTC.

The gene calls are TRBV2 and TRBJ1-4, with 8 bases matching TRBD1. This CDR3 contains 14 residues. CDR1 SNHLY and CDR2 FYNNEI come from the germline V gene. J was trimmed by 8 bases and V by 3 bases; bases with no gene match: 5. In nucleotides, the CDR3 is TGTGCCAGCAGTGAGAACAGGGGGGAAGAAAAACTGTTTTTT. This encodes CASSENRGEEKLFF.

The rearrangement joins TRBV6-4 to TRBJ2-1; D not resolved. The CDR3 loop spans 12 amino acids. Germline V lookup: CDR1 MRHNA, CDR2 SNTAGT. Trimming took off 0 bases at V and 15 bases at J, with 12 bases between the two ends. The CDR3 DNA reads TGTGCCAGCAGTGACTCTGGCGTTTCTCTGTTCTTC. This sequence encodes CASSDSGVSLFF.

The rearrangement joins TRBV18 to TRBJ1-1; D remains unclear. Germline assignment: CDR1 KGHSH and CDR2 LQKENI. The CDR3 length is 15 residues. V was clipped by 8 bases and J by 6 bases, with 22 bases between them. This CDR3 is CASQPPTRGGSEAFF. CDR3 DNA sequence: TGTGCCAGCCAACCGCCCACGCGGGGAGGCTCTGAAGCTTTCTTT.

The V gene is TRBV10-1, the J gene TRBJ1-2; the D is unclear. V was pared by 0 bases and J by 7 bases, with 9 bases between. CDR3 length: 13 residues. From germline, CDR1 is WNHNN and CDR2 SYGVQD (reference sequence). The CDR3 DNA is TGCGCCAGCAGTGAGTCTGCCATTTCTGGCTACACCTTC. This gives the protein CASSESAISGYTF.

The genes are TRBV9 and TRBJ1-2; 10 nucleotides line up with TRBD1. V lost 7 bases and J lost 8; bases outside the gene matches: 17. In germline, CDR1 is SGDLS, CDR2 YYNGEE. This CDR3 region has 16 residues. The DNA of the CDR3 is TGTGCCAGCGGAGACCCAAAGACAGGGGGCCTTAGAGGCTACACCTTC. Translating it yields CASGDPKTGGLRGYTF. Full variable domain (outside the CDR3, taken from reference TRBV9 and TRBJ1-2): DSGVTQTPKHLITATGQRVTLRCSPRSGDLSVYWYQQSLDQGLQFLIQYYNGEERAKGNILERFSAQQFPDLHSELNLSSLELGDSALYFCASGDPKTGGLRGYTFGSGTRLTVV.

The rearrangement links TRBV12-5 to TRBJ2-3, with 12 positions matching TRBD2. CDR3 length equals 17 residues. CDR1 and CDR2 (germline): LGHNT, FRNRAP. V was clipped by 5 bases and J by 3 bases; unmatched bases: 9. The CDR3: CASGPTKTSGSTDTQYF. The CDR3 nucleotides are TGTGCTAGTGGTCCGACAAAGACTAGCGGGAGTACAGATACGCAGTATTTT.

As concerns this clone: One end of the junction fails to match germline, which may point to a read error. The J gene is TRBJ2-7, the V gene TRBV27; 7 positions match TRBD1. The CDR3 covers 10 residues. Germline CDR1 is MNHEY and CDR2 is SMNVEV (reference sequence). CDR3 region: CASSLPTGRF. CDR3 DNA: TGTGCCAGCAGTTTGCCGACAGGGCGGTTC.

This rearrangement joins TRBV7-8 to TRBJ2-7, with 11 bases lining up with TRBD2. CDR3 length equals 15 residues. V dropped 6 bases and J dropped 3; count of bases not matched to a gene: 7. CDR1 is SGHVS, CDR2 FQNEAQ, per germline. For the CDR3, the DNA is TGTGCCAGCAGGCCCGGGGGACTAGCGGACTACGAGCAGTACTTC. Amino acids: CASRPGGLADYEQYF.

The J gene is TRBJ2-7, the V gene TRBV7-2, with D uncertain. Germline CDR1 SGHTA, CDR2 FQGNSA. V lost 6 bases and J 7 bases, leaving 10 bases between the germline ends. The CDR3 spans 11 residues. CDR3 amino acids: CASRLRSEQYF. The CDR3 nucleotides are TGTGCCAGCAGATTAAGATCTGAGCAGTACTTC.